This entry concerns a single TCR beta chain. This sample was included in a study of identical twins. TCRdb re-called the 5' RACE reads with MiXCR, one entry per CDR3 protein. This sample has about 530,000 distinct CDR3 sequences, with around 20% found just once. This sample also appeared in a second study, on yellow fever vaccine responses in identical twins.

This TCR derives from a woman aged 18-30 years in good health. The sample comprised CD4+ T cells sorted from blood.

CDR3 loop: CATNHRGPSYEQYF. In DNA form, the CDR3 reads TGTGCCACCAACCACAGGGGGCCGAGCTACGAGCAGTACTTC. The rearrangement uses TRBV15 and TRBJ2-7; 9 bases fit TRBD1. This CDR3 region has 14 residues. V lost 7 bases and J lost 3; bases outside the gene matches: 7. Germline lookup yields CDR1 LNHNV and CDR2 YYDKDF (reference sequence). Using reference TRBV15 and TRBJ2-7 for the parts outside the CDR3, the full variable domain is DAMVIQNPRYQVTQFGKPVTLSCSQTLNHNVMYWYQQKSSQAPKLLFHYYDKDFNNEADTPDNFQSRRPNTSFCFLDIRSPGLGDTAMYLCATNHRGPSYEQYFGPGTRLTVT.